Following are 28 T cell receptor beta chains from one sample sequenced in a study of shared clonotypes between healthy human individuals. Sequencing used immunoSEQ multiplex PCR; TCRdb keeps in-frame clones, though not all of them. This table has about 490,000 clones, roughly 85% appearing once. Sequencing input: PBMCs. These receptor sequences come from a woman in her 40s in good health. Some clones in this sample may be carry-over from other donors' samples.

This clone was observed a single time. J is TRBJ2-1 and V is TRBV9; 11 nucleotides line up with TRBD2. Germline lookup yields CDR1 SGDLS and CDR2 YYNGEE. Germline trimming cut 0 bases from V and 1 base from J; bases unmatched to any gene: 0. The CDR3 extends over 16 amino acids. This CDR3 is CASSVGLAGSYNEQFF. The CDR3 bases are TGTGCCAGCAGCGTAGGACTAGCGGGATCCTACAATGAGCAGTTCTTC.

The CDR3 protein is CASSLTRNEQYF. CDR3 DNA: TGCGCCAGCAGCTTGACTAGGAACGAGCAGTACTTC. This chain uses TRBV5-1 with TRBJ2-7; D is perhaps TRBD2 (5 bases). From germline, CDR1 is SGHRS and CDR2 YFSETQ. Deletions cut 1 base from V and 5 bases from J, with 7 bases between. The CDR3 has 12 residues.

Here the CDR3 DNA reads TGCGCCAGCAGCTTGGGGCTAGCGCCGAACACCGGGGAGCTGTTTTTT. Translated: CASSLGLAPNTGELFF. This chain uses TRBV5-1 with TRBJ2-2; D possibly corresponds to TRBD2 (6 bases). There are 16 residues in the CDR3. Between the trimmed V and J ends, which lost 0 bases and 0 bases, there was a span of 9 bases. Germline lookup yields CDR1 SGHRS and CDR2 YFSETQ.

The V gene is TRBV28, the J gene TRBJ1-5; D remains ambiguous. Per the germline V gene, CDR1 is MDHEN and CDR2 is SYDVKM. There are 15 residues in the CDR3. Trimming cost V 6 bases and J 2 bases, with 14 bases left between them. The chain's CDR3 is CASSPSLGGNQPQHF. For the CDR3, the DNA is TGTGCCAGCAGCCCCAGTCTTGGGGGCAATCAGCCCCAGCATTTT.

The V gene is TRBV19, the J gene TRBJ1-4; possible D gene TRBD1, 5 bases. Germline CDR1 and CDR2: LNHDA and SQIVND (reference sequence). This CDR3 is built from 13 residues. The ends were cut back, 7 bases at V and 5 bases at J, with 11 bases in the middle. DNA of the CDR3: TGTGCCAGTAACCGGGGCAGGAATGAAAAACTGTTTTTT. Encoded protein: CASNRGRNEKLFF.

The CDR3, as DNA: TGCGCCAGCAGTGGCGCCCCTAGCGGGAGGGGCACAGATACGCAGTATTTT. It yields the protein CASSGAPSGRGTDTQYF. V usage is TRBV10-1 and J usage is TRBJ2-3; TRBD2 matches 12 bases. The germline gives CDR1 WNHNN, CDR2 SYGVQD (reference sequence). The CDR3 sequence is 17 residues long. V was pared by 4 bases and J by 1 base, with 6 bases of the junction left unmatched.

The genes are TRBV29-1 and TRBJ2-7; 11 nucleotides match TRBD2. The ends lost 6 bases at V and 1 base at J; junction bases unmatched: 2. Germline V gene sequence: CDR1 SQVTM, CDR2 ANQGSEA. The CDR3 extends over 13 amino acids. CDR3 nucleotide sequence: TGCAGCGTGACTAGCGGGACTTCCTACGAGCAGTACTTC. Translated: CSVTSGTSYEQYF.

The V and J genes are TRBV5-6 and TRBJ1-5; D not certain. The CDR3 runs 17 residues. CDR1 is SGHDT, CDR2 YYEEEE, per germline. The V end was cut by 0 bases, the J end by 0 bases, with 13 bases between. In DNA form, the CDR3 reads TGTGCCAGCAGCTTGGCCAATGTTGGGTATAGCAATCAGCCCCAGCATTTT. It yields the protein CASSLANVGYSNQPQHF.

J is TRBJ2-7 and V is TRBV11-2; weak D call: TRBD2 (5 bases). The CDR3 is made up of 14 amino acids. V was pared by 6 bases and J by 1 base, with 13 bases between. From germline, CDR1 is SGHAT and CDR2 FQNNGV. CDR3 DNA sequence: TGTGCCAGCAGTTTCGTCCGGACTTCCTACGAGCAGTACTTC. The encoded protein is CASSFVRTSYEQYF.

This chain joins TRBV10-2 and TRBJ2-1, with 9 bases identical to TRBD2. Germline V CDR1 and CDR2: WSHSY, SAAADI. CDR3 size: 15 residues. With 4 bases clipped from V and 2 bases from J, the junction kept 3 bases outside the gene matches. This CDR3 reads CASSALAGTYNEQFF. The CDR3 region has the DNA TGCGCCAGCAGTGCACTAGCGGGTACCTACAATGAGCAGTTCTTC.

The chain has TRBV7-3 and TRBJ1-1; D is perhaps TRBD1 (5 bases). The CDR3 runs 13 residues. V lost 2 bases and J lost 8, with 12 bases in between. The germline CDR1 and CDR2 sequences are SGHTA and FQGTGA. CDR3 coding DNA: TGTGCCAGCAGCTTAGGGGGAGGTTCGGAAGCTTTCTTT. As protein: CASSLGGGSEAFF.

The chain employs TRBV2 and TRBJ1-4; no clear D gene. The V gene lost 4 bases and the J gene lost 3 bases, with 9 bases spanning the gap. Germline V gives CDR1 SNHLY, CDR2 FYNNEI. The CDR3 has 14 amino acids. In DNA form, the CDR3 reads TGTGCCAGCAGTGGAGTGGGTTCTAATGAAAAACTGTTTTTT. Translated: CASSGVGSNEKLFF.

This clone was picked up a small number of times. The rearrangement joins TRBV28 to TRBJ2-5, with D possibly matching TRBD1 (6 bases). The J call is uncertain, as TRBJ2-7 better fits the DNA end. The CDR3 runs to 14 residues. The germline V gene has CDR1 MDHEN and CDR2 SYDVKM. CDR3 sequence reads: CASRSGGQTREQYF. CDR3 DNA: TGTGCCAGCAGGTCCGGCGGACAGACGCGCGAGCAGTACTTC.

As concerns this clone: A much larger clone lies a single base off, so this may be a read error. The chain uses TRBV5-4 and TRBJ2-1, with 7 bases identical to TRBD2. The CDR3 sequence is 15 residues long. CDR1 and CDR2 (germline): SGHNT, YYREEE (reference sequence). CDR3 DNA sequence: TGTGCCAGCAGCTTGGCTAGCGGATTATACAATGGGCAGTTCTTC. Its translation: CASSLASGLYNGQFF. Together with reference TRBV5-4 and TRBJ2-1, the CDR3 gives the full variable domain: ETGVTQSPTHLIKTRGQQVTLRCSSQSGHNTVSWYQQALGQGPQFIFQYYREEENGRGNFPPRFSGLQFPNYSSELNVNALELDDSALYLCASSLASGLYNGQFFGPGTRLTVL.

The rearrangement joins TRBV7-2 to TRBJ2-1, with 7 bases fitting TRBD2. CDR1 is SGHTA, CDR2 FQGNSA, per germline. With 5 bases clipped from V and 7 bases from J, the junction kept 17 bases outside the gene matches. The CDR3 totals 17 residues. As DNA, the CDR3 is TGTGCCAGCAGCCCGCGGGCGTCGGCGGGAGTGGGGAATGAGCAGTTCTTC. Its protein is CASSPRASAGVGNEQFF.

The chain joins TRBV27 to TRBJ1-3; D may be TRBD1 (5 bases). This CDR3 region has 14 residues. With 0 bases removed from V and 3 bases from J, the gap between germline ends came to 6 bases. Germline V CDR1 and CDR2: MNHEY, SMNVEV (reference sequence). CDR3 amino acids: CASSLSRVGNTIYF. Written as DNA, the CDR3 is TGTGCCAGCAGTTTATCCAGGGTTGGAAACACCATATATTTT.

The chain employs TRBV30 and TRBJ2-1; 12 nucleotides align to TRBD2. Germline lookup yields CDR1 GTSNPN and CDR2 SVGIG (reference sequence). This CDR3 region has 15 residues. Unmatched junction bases numbered 9, after V lost 7 bases and J lost 5 bases. The CDR3 is CALHRWTSGNNEQFF. CDR3 DNA: TGTGCCTTACACAGATGGACTAGCGGGAACAATGAGCAGTTCTTC.

V is TRBV4-1 and J is TRBJ2-1; a weak D match, TRBD2 (6 bases). The CDR3 is 15 residues long. The germline V gene encodes CDR1 MGHRA and CDR2 YSYEKL. Trimming pared 3 bases from V and 5 bases from J, leaving 14 bases between. This CDR3 is CASSHGTGANNEQFF. DNA of the CDR3: TGCGCCAGCAGCCACGGGACGGGAGCGAACAATGAGCAGTTCTTC.

The gene calls are TRBV2 and TRBJ2-3; 9 bases are a match to TRBD1. From germline, CDR1 is SNHLY and CDR2 FYNNEI. With 6 bases clipped from V and 1 base from J, the junction kept 8 bases outside the gene matches. This CDR3 region has 16 residues. In nucleotides, the CDR3 is TGTGCCAGCAGGAAGGACAGGGGATTCGGCACAGATACGCAGTATTTT. Translating gives CASRKDRGFGTDTQYF.

The chain has TRBV5-1 and TRBJ2-3; 8 positions match TRBD2. This CDR3 has 16 residues. Germline loops: CDR1 SGHRS, CDR2 YFSETQ. After removal of 3 bases from V and 2 bases from J, the junction contained 8 bases not matched to a gene. The CDR3 coding sequence is TGCGCCAGCAGCTCTGTTACTAGCGGTCACACAGATACGCAGTATTTT. This encodes CASSSVTSGHTDTQYF.

This clone turned up a few times. The chain's CDR3 is CASSRELNTEAFF. In DNA form, the CDR3 reads TGTGCCAGCTCCCGGGAACTGAACACTGAAGCTTTCTTT. The chain couples TRBV18 to TRBJ1-1; no clear D gene. This CDR3 is built from 13 residues. V was clipped by 6 bases and J by 0 bases, with 8 bases between them. Germline loops: CDR1 KGHSH, CDR2 LQKENI.

To note about this clone: At one of its ends the junction is not consistent with the germline gene, which may arise from a read error. V usage is TRBV7-2 and J usage is TRBJ2-7, with 7 bases lining up with TRBD2. Per germline, CDR1 SGHTA and CDR2 FQGNSA. The CDR3 is 15 residues long. CDR3 sequence reads: CASSLGPPGLTKGSF. Here the CDR3 DNA reads TGTGCCAGCAGCTTAGGTCCCCCGGGACTAACAAAGGGTTCCTTC. Filled out from reference TRBV7-2 and TRBJ2-7, the complete variable domain reads GAGVSQSPSNKVTEKGKDVELRCDPISGHTALYWYRQSLGQGLEFLIYFQGNSAPDKSGLPSDRFSAERTGGSVSTLTIQRTQQEDSAVYLCASSLGPPGLTKGSFGPGTRLTVT.

With regard to this clone: This may be a read error: a much more frequent sequence differs by one nucleotide. V and J are TRBV7-9 and TRBJ2-5; 12 nucleotides align to TRBD2. The CDR3 has 14 residues. Trimming cost V 4 bases and J 4 bases; bases outside gene matches: 1. Germline-derived CDR1 and CDR2 are SEHNR and FQNEAQ (reference sequence). CDR3 nucleotide sequence: TGTGCCAGCAGCTCGGGACTAGCGGGAGAGACCCAGTACTTC. Protein sequence: CASSSGLAGETQYF. Full variable domain (missing parts from reference TRBV7-9 and TRBJ2-5): DTGVSQNPRHKITKRGQNVTFRCDPISEHNRLYWYRQTLGQGPEFLTYFQNEAQLEKSRLLSDRFSAERPKGSFSTLEIQRTEQGDSAMYLCASSSGLAGETQYFGPGTRLLVL.

The CDR3 region is CASGSSGTRNNEQFF. The CDR3 DNA sequence: TGCGCCAGCGGATCATCCGGGACTAGAAACAATGAGCAGTTCTTC. The gene calls are TRBV5-1 and TRBJ2-1, with TRBD2 identical over 8 bases. This CDR3 region has 15 residues. Trimming cost V 7 bases and J 5 bases; bases outside gene matches: 11. The germline V gene has CDR1 SGHRS and CDR2 YFSETQ. Together with reference TRBV5-1 and TRBJ2-1, the CDR3 gives the full variable domain: KAGVTQTPRYLIKTRGQQVTLSCSPISGHRSVSWYQQTPGQGLQFLFEYFSETQRNKGNFPGRFSGRQFSNSRSEMNVSTLELGDSALYLCASGSSGTRNNEQFFGPGTRLTVL.

CDR3 bases: TGTGCCAGTAGTCCCATAGGGGAAGGGGCTAATGAAAAACTGTTTTTT. Translated, it gives CASSPIGEGANEKLFF. The V gene is TRBV19, the J gene TRBJ1-4; D perhaps matches TRBD1 (5 bases). Germline values: CDR1 LNHDA, CDR2 SQIVND (reference sequence). This CDR3 has 16 amino acids. Between the trimmed V and J ends, which lost 5 bases and 3 bases, there was a span of 16 bases.

V is TRBV5-6 and J is TRBJ2-5; 14 bases fit TRBD2. Germline CDR1 and CDR2: SGHDT and YYEEEE. V was pared by 0 bases and J by 7 bases, with 8 bases of the junction left unmatched. The CDR3 contains 17 residues. The DNA for the CDR3 is TGTGCCAGCAGCTTGGGGGGACTAGCGGGAGTACAGGCGACCCAGTACTTC. It is translated as CASSLGGLAGVQATQYF.

The rearrangement joins TRBV6-1 to TRBJ2-1; 7 positions match TRBD1. The CDR3 is 14 amino acids. V lost 3 bases to trimming and J lost 4 bases; unmatched junction nucleotides: 3. Germline values: CDR1 MNHNS, CDR2 SASEGT. For the CDR3, the DNA is TGTGCCAGCAGTGAGAGGGGGCAATACAATGAGCAGTTCTTC. Protein product: CASSERGQYNEQFF.

The CDR3 DNA reads TGTGCCATCAGTGAGGGACTAGCTGTCGAGCAGTACTTC. This translates into CAISEGLAVEQYF. The chain is built from TRBV10-3 and TRBJ2-7, with 8 bases aligning to TRBD2. Germline CDR1 is ENHRY and CDR2 is SYGVKD. The CDR3 is made up of 13 amino acids. V was pared by 2 bases and J by 6 bases, with 3 bases of the junction left unmatched.